One sample yielded the 11 T cell receptor beta chains listed below, sequenced in a study of cytomegalovirus exposure and HLA in healthy donors. PCR employed 60 Vbeta and 13 Jbeta primers. Some clones are missing from TCRdb's copy, which holds only in-frame ones; the method was immunoSEQ multiplex PCR. The sample comprises roughly 86,000 clones, about three quarters of which are singletons, and under 10% rests with the top ten. Sequenced: PBMCs. The receptors shown here come from a man aged 55 to 69 in good health and CMV-seronegative.

The V call is TRBV6-4, the J call TRBJ2-7, with D uncertain. Germline V CDR1 and CDR2: MRHNA, SNTAGT. This CDR3 comprises 13 residues. V shed 2 bases and J shed 0 bases, with 5 bases lying between them. The CDR3 region is CASSDTSSYEQYF. CDR3 in DNA: TGTGCCAGCAGTGACACCAGCTCCTACGAGCAGTACTTC.

The chain joins TRBV5-1 to TRBJ1-2, with TRBD1 matching over 9 bases. The CDR3 spans 15 residues. Germline assignment: CDR1 SGHRS and CDR2 YFSETQ. V gave up 3 bases and J gave up 4 bases; unmatched junction bases: 7. The CDR3 DNA follows: TGCGCCAGCAGCTCGTCCGGACAGGGGACCTATGGCTACACCTTC. As protein: CASSSSGQGTYGYTF. Full variable domain (rest looked up from reference TRBV5-1 and TRBJ1-2): KAGVTQTPRYLIKTRGQQVTLSCSPISGHRSVSWYQQTPGQGLQFLFEYFSETQRNKGNFPGRFSGRQFSNSRSEMNVSTLELGDSALYLCASSSSGQGTYGYTFGSGTRLTVV.

As DNA, the CDR3 is TGTGCCAGCAGCCTTTGGACTAGCGGGGGGGCTTTAGGACACGAGCAGTACTTC. Translated: CASSLWTSGGALGHEQYF. The rearrangement joins TRBV7-2 to TRBJ2-7, with 15 positions matching TRBD2. V lost 5 bases, J lost 5 bases, and 13 bases stayed unmatched. Germline V gene sequence: CDR1 SGHTA, CDR2 FQGNSA. The CDR3 runs to 18 residues. The entire variable domain, with the rest obtained from reference TRBV7-2 and TRBJ2-7, is as follows: GAGVSQSPSNKVTEKGKDVELRCDPISGHTALYWYRQSLGQGLEFLIYFQGNSAPDKSGLPSDRFSAERTGGSVSTLTIQRTQQEDSAVYLCASSLWTSGGALGHEQYFGPGTRLTVT.

The chain recombines TRBV2 with TRBJ2-7; 11 bases line up with TRBD1. V trimming: 11 bases; J trimming: 6 bases; junction bases outside the gene matches: 9. The germline CDR1 and CDR2 sequences are SNHLY and FYNNEI. There are 13 residues in the CDR3. CDR3 amino acids: CAADRDRGSEQYF. CDR3 nucleotides: TGTGCCGCGGACCGGGACAGGGGGTCCGAGCAGTACTTC.

The CDR3 loop is CASSEVGGAPGELFF. DNA for the CDR3: TGTGCCAGCAGTGAAGTAGGGGGGGCCCCCGGGGAGCTGTTTTTT. The V and J genes are TRBV7-2 and TRBJ2-2, with D tentatively TRBD2 (7 bases). Trimming left V 6 bases short and J 6 bases short, with 17 bases between. This CDR3 comprises 15 residues. The germline V gene encodes CDR1 SGHTA and CDR2 FQGNSA. The variable domain in full, completed from reference TRBV7-2 and TRBJ2-2, reads GAGVSQSPSNKVTEKGKDVELRCDPISGHTALYWYRQSLGQGLEFLIYFQGNSAPDKSGLPSDRFSAERTGGSVSTLTIQRTQQEDSAVYLCASSEVGGAPGELFFGEGSRLTVL.

The chain has TRBV18 and TRBJ2-7, with 9 nucleotides matching TRBD1. CDR3 length: 15 amino acids. Trimming took 6 bases from V and 4 from J; bases not matched to a gene: 10. Germline V lookup: CDR1 KGHSH, CDR2 LQKENI. The CDR3 reads CASSPAGTGSYEQYF. In DNA, the CDR3 is TGTGCCAGCTCCCCCGCCGGGACAGGGTCTTACGAGCAGTACTTC.

The rearrangement uses TRBV5-1 and TRBJ2-3; 9 bases are a match to TRBD1. Losses at the gene ends were 4 bases for V and 1 base for J; bases not matched to a gene: 7. Germline V lookup: CDR1 SGHRS, CDR2 YFSETQ. This CDR3 spans 16 amino acids. The CDR3 protein is CASSPLTGGGTDTQYF. CDR3 nucleotide sequence: TGCGCCAGCAGCCCGCTAACAGGGGGCGGCACAGATACGCAGTATTTT.

V usage is TRBV7-7 and J usage is TRBJ2-5, with TRBD1 matching 7 bases. The CDR3 runs to 15 residues. V shed 4 bases, J shed 4 bases, and the junction held 9 bases outside the gene matches. The germline CDR1 and CDR2 sequences are SSHAT and FNYEAQ (reference sequence). The CDR3 DNA reads as TGTGCCAGCAGCTCGGGGCTACAGGGGAGAGAGACCCAGTACTTC. Its translation is CASSSGLQGRETQYF. Variable domain in full (rest from reference TRBV7-7 and TRBJ2-5): GAGVSQSPRYKVTKRGQDVTLRCDPISSHATLYWYQQALGQGPEFLTYFNYEAQPDKSGLPSDRFSAERPEGSISTLTIQRTEQRDSAMYRCASSSGLQGRETQYFGPGTRLLVL.

The rearrangement links TRBV4-2 to TRBJ2-1; TRBD2 matches at 15 bases. Looked up from germline, CDR1 is LGHNA and CDR2 is YNFKEQ. V lost 1 base and J lost 6; bases outside the gene matches: 4. The CDR3 length is 17 residues. CDR3 coding DNA: TGTGCCAGCAGCCAAGGTGGGGGACTAGCGGGGGGCAATGAGCAGTTCTTC. Translation gives CASSQGGGLAGGNEQFF.

This clone was observed a few times. The V call is TRBV28, the J call TRBJ2-7; 8 bases are shared with TRBD1. V lost 7 bases and J lost 6; bases outside the gene matches: 11. Germline assignment: CDR1 MDHEN and CDR2 SYDVKM. The CDR3 is 14 amino acids. The CDR3, as DNA: TGTGCCAGCACGCCGGACAGGGCAGTTGGCGAGCAGTACTTC. This gives the protein CASTPDRAVGEQYF.

The rearrangement joins TRBV11-2 to TRBJ2-1, with D unresolved. The CDR3 is made up of 12 amino acids. The germline V gene encodes CDR1 SGHAT and CDR2 FQNNGV. The V end was cut by 3 bases, the J end by 10 bases, with 10 bases between. The DNA of the CDR3 is TGTGCCAGCAGCTTCACGAGCGCAGAGCAGTTCTTC. Its translation is CASSFTSAEQFF.